The rows below give T cell receptor beta chains drawn from one sample of a study of blood T cells in healthy people across ages. MiXCR, applied by TCRdb to the 5' RACE reads, yields one record per CDR3 protein. This sample has over 600,000 distinct CDR3 sequences, with around three fifths found just once. Material for sequencing was blood. These receptors all stem from a man between 40 and 49 years old in good health. The CDR3 runs from the conserved cysteine through the conserved F or W. A D gene is named only where the DNA matches it firmly. Clone size is stated in some rows and not others, as once, few, many or a class when expanded.

d_gene	j_gene	abundance	v_gene	CDR3aa	CDR3nt
-	TRBJ1-1	-	TRBV7-6	CASSRDRSEAFF	TGTGCCAGCAGCCGAGACAGGAGTGAAGCTTTCTTT
-	TRBJ2-7	-	TRBV7-6	CASSVGPGRSSYEQYF	TGTGCCAGCAGCGTGGGTCCGGGGCGAAGCTCCTACGAGCAGTACTTC
-	TRBJ2-5	-	TRBV28	CASSLRRERVPETQYF	TGTGCCAGCAGTTTAAGGAGGGAGAGGGTTCCAGAGACCCAGTACTTC
-	TRBJ2-3	-	TRBV6-1	CASIRGDFSTDTQYF	TGTGCCAGCATTAGGGGAGATTTTTCCACAGATACGCAGTATTTT
-	TRBJ2-7	-	TRBV24-1	CATSDSRVSRDSYEQYF	TGTGCCACCAGTGATTCTAGGGTCAGCAGGGACTCCTACGAGCAGTACTTC
-	TRBJ1-1	-	TRBV28	CASSSQESLANTEAFF	TGTGCCAGCAGTTCTCAGGAATCCTTGGCGAACACTGAAGCTTTCTTT
-	TRBJ2-2	-	TRBV19	CASSVSGTTGELFF	TGTGCCAGTAGTGTATCCGGAACCACCGGGGAGCTGTTTTTT
-	TRBJ2-2	-	TRBV27	CASSPLLGDGELFF	TGTGCCAGCAGTCCCCTCTTGGGGGACGGGGAGCTGTTTTTT
-	TRBJ1-2	-	TRBV29-1	CSVESGWSGYGYTF	TGCAGCGTTGAATCGGGGTGGAGCGGCTATGGCTACACCTTC
-	TRBJ2-3	-	TRBV6-2/TRBV6-3	CASSYSVLAPVRRTGTQYF	TGTGCCAGCAGTTACTCGGTTTTAGCACCGGTTCGACGCACAGGTACGCAGTATTTT
-	TRBJ1-1	-	TRBV11-2	CASSLGAGMNTEAFF	TGTGCCAGCAGCTTAGGGGCAGGGATGAACACTGAAGCTTTCTTT
-	TRBJ2-5	-	TRBV28	CATSEGTQYF	TGTGCCACGTCCGAAGGGACCCAGTACTTC
TRBD1	TRBJ2-1	-	TRBV12-3/TRBV12-4	CASSMDRRNEQFF	TGTGCCAGCAGTATGGACAGGCGGAATGAGCAGTTCTTC
-	TRBJ1-2	many	TRBV7-9	CASSLQGYGYTF	TGTGCCAGCAGCTTACAGGGGTATGGCTACACCTTC
-	TRBJ2-4	-	TRBV12-3/TRBV12-4	CASSPTGDLAKNIQYF	TGTGCCAGCAGCCCTACAGGCGACCTAGCCAAAAACATTCAGTACTTC
TRBD1	TRBJ2-5	-	TRBV24-1	CATRGDREETQYF	TGTGCTACCAGGGGGGACAGGGAAGAGACCCAGTACTTC
TRBD2	TRBJ2-1	few	TRBV7-3	CASSSGLAGNNEQFF	TGTGCCAGCAGCTCGGGACTAGCGGGAAATAATGAGCAGTTCTTC
TRBD1	TRBJ2-1	-	TRBV20-1	CSARDGDRVYNEQFF	TGCAGTGCTAGAGACGGGGACAGGGTGTACAATGAGCAGTTCTTC
-	TRBJ2-2	few	TRBV6-6	CASSRSDGANTGELFF	TGTGCCAGCAGCCGATCTGACGGCGCGAACACCGGGGAGCTGTTTTTT
TRBD2	TRBJ2-1	-	TRBV20-1	CSARDFRLAGGVRMQFF	TGCAGTGCTAGAGATTTTCGGCTAGCGGGGGGGGTTCGGATGCAGTTCTTC
TRBD1	TRBJ1-2	once	TRBV29-1	CSAGDRAGDYGYTF	TGCAGCGCTGGGGACAGGGCGGGAGACTATGGCTACACCTTC
-	TRBJ2-7	-	TRBV27	CASRYTGSAEQYF	TGTGCCAGCAGATATACAGGGTCGGCCGAGCAGTACTTC
TRBD2	TRBJ2-5	few	TRBV7-2	CASSLVAGGEETQYF	TGTGCCAGCAGCTTAGTTGCGGGGGGGGAAGAGACCCAGTACTTC
TRBD1	TRBJ2-5	-	TRBV5-1	CASSRQGPFGETQYF	TGCGCCAGCAGCCGACAGGGGCCGTTTGGAGAGACCCAGTACTTC
TRBD2	TRBJ2-1	few	TRBV7-3	CASSPPGRPHYNEQFF	TGTGCCAGCAGCCCCCCCGGGAGGCCCCACTACAATGAGCAGTTCTTC
-	TRBJ2-5	-	TRBV12-3/TRBV12-4	CASTDYLGETQYF	TGTGCCAGCACCGACTATCTCGGAGAGACCCAGTACTTC
TRBD2	TRBJ2-7	-	TRBV20-1	CSAPTSGDGLSEQYF	TGCAGTGCCCCGACTAGCGGGGACGGATTAAGCGAGCAGTACTTC
-	TRBJ2-4	-	TRBV20-1	CSASWASLAKNIQYF	TGCAGTGCTAGCTGGGCGTCTCTAGCCAAAAACATTCAGTACTTC